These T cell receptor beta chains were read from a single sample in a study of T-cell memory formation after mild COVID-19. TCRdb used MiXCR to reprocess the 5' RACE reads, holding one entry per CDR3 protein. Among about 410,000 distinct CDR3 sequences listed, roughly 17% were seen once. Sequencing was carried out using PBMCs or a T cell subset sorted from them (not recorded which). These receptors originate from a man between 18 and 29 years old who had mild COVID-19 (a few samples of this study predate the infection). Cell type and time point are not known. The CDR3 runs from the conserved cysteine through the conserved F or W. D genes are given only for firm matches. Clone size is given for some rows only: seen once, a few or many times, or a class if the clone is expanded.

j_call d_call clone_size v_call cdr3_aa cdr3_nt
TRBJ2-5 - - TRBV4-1 CASSVLGGRETQYF TGCGCCAGCAGTGTTTTGGGGGGCAGGGAGACCCAGTACTTC
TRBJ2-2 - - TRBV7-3 CASSLTPRGNTGELFF TGTGCCAGCAGCTTAACCCCCCGGGGGAACACCGGGGAGCTGTTTTTT
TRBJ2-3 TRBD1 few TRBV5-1 CASSSGQGVTDTQYF TGCGCCAGCAGCTCTGGACAGGGGGTGACAGATACGCAGTATTTT
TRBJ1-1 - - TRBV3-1 CASGPTGATTEAFF TGTGCCAGCGGACCGACGGGGGCGACCACTGAAGCTTTCTTT
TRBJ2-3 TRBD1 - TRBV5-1 CASSPGQDTDTQYF TGCGCCAGCAGCCCTGGACAGGACACAGATACGCAGTATTTT
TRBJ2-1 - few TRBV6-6 CASSYSPSGNEQFF TGTGCCAGCAGTTACAGCCCTTCGGGCAATGAGCAGTTCTTC
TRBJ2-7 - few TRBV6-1 CASSERRGQYF TGTGCCAGCAGTGAACGCAGGGGGCAGTACTTC
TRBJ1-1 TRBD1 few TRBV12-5 CASHPGQGVITEAFF TGTGCTAGTCATCCGGGACAGGGGGTAATTACTGAAGCTTTCTTT
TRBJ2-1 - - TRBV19 CASSVQIYNEQFF TGTGCCAGTAGTGTCCAGATTTACAATGAGCAGTTCTTC
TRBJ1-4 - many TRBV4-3 CASSPNEGSGNEKLFF TGCGCCAGCAGCCCAAACGAGGGGTCGGGTAATGAAAAACTGTTTTTT
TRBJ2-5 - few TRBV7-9 CASGGSEGTQYF TGTGCCAGCGGGGGCTCAGAGGGGACCCAGTACTTC
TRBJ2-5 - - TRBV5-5 CASSSTGSAVQETQYF TGTGCCAGCAGCTCGACAGGTTCAGCCGTCCAAGAGACCCAGTACTTC
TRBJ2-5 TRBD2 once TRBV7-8 CASSQTSGKTQYF TGTGCCAGCAGCCAGACTAGCGGAAAGACCCAGTACTTC
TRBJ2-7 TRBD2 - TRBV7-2 CASSLGAGTSSYEQYF TGTGCCAGCAGCTTAGGGGCCGGGACTAGCTCCTACGAGCAGTACTTC
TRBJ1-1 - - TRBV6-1 CASRVLDLTEAFF TGTGCCAGCAGAGTACTGGATCTCACTGAAGCTTTCTTT
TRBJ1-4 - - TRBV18 CASSRAENEKLFF TGTGCCAGCTCACGGGCGGAGAATGAAAAACTGTTTTTT
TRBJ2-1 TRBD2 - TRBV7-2 CASSPSGGAVIF TGTGCCAGCAGTCCTAGCGGGGGGGCCGTAATCTTC
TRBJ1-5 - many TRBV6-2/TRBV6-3 CASSYSPGQPQHF TGTGCCAGCAGTTACTCTCCCGGGCAGCCCCAGCATTTT
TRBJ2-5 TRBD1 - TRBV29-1 CSVGQANQETQYF TGCAGCGTGGGACAGGCCAACCAAGAGACCCAGTACTTC
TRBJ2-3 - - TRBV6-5 CASTGPSTDTQYF TGTGCCAGCACCGGCCCTAGCACAGATACGCAGTATTTT
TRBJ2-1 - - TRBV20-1 CSALPPGSVYNEQFF TGCAGTGCTCTGCCGCCAGGGTCAGTGTACAATGAGCAGTTCTTC
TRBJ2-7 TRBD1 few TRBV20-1 CSASLGQPSYEQYF TGCAGTGCTAGTTTGGGACAGCCGAGCTACGAGCAGTACTTC
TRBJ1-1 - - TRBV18 CASSPPSRNTEAFF TGTGCCAGCTCACCACCTTCCAGGAACACTGAAGCTTTCTTT
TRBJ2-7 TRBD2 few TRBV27 CASRAGYEQYF TGTGCCAGCCGAGCGGGGTACGAGCAGTACTTC
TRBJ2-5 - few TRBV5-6 CASSLGQQGETQYF TGTGCCAGCAGCTTGGGGCAGCAAGGAGAGACCCAGTACTTC
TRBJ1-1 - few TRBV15 CATSSEAAVQIEAFF TGTGCCACCAGCAGTGAGGCTGCAGTCCAAATTGAAGCTTTCTTT
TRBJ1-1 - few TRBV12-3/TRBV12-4 CASRTGLPRAEAFF TGTGCCAGCAGGACAGGCCTACCGAGGGCTGAAGCTTTCTTT
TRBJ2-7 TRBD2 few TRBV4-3 CASSPSGEGYEQYF TGCGCCAGCAGCCCTAGCGGTGAAGGATACGAGCAGTACTTC
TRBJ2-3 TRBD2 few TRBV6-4 CASSESSGFGADTQYF TGTGCCAGCAGTGAATCTAGCGGCTTCGGGGCAGATACGCAGTATTTT
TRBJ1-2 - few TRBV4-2 CASSQDKADYGYTF TGTGCCAGCAGCCAAGATAAGGCGGACTATGGCTACACCTTC
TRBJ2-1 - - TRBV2 CASRGLENEQFF TGTGCCAGCAGGGGCCTAGAAAATGAGCAGTTCTTC
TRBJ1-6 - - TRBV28 CASSNPLIPSGNSPLHF TGTGCCAGCAGCAACCCCTTGATCCCCTCAGGAAATTCACCCCTCCACTTT
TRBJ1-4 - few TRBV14 CASSQLSANEKLFF TGTGCCAGCAGCCAACTTTCGGCGAATGAAAAACTGTTTTTT
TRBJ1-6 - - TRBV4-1 CASSQELGGSPLHF TGCGCCAGCAGCCAAGAGCTTGGGGGGTCACCCCTCCACTTT
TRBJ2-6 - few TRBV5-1 CASSLNPPGEGANVLTF TGCGCCAGCAGCTTGAACCCACCCGGGGAAGGGGCCAACGTCCTGACTTTC
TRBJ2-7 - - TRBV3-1 CASSQGPGSQYEQYF TGTGCCAGCAGCCAAGGCCCCGGGAGCCAATACGAGCAGTACTTC
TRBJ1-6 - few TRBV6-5 CASTPGSNYNSPLHF TGTGCCAGCACTCCCGGTTCGAATTATAATTCACCCCTCCACTTT
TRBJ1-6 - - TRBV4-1 CASSQDRPANYNSPLHF TGCGCCAGCAGCCAAGATCGGCCAGCCAATTATAATTCACCCCTCCACTTT
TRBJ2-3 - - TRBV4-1 CASSHQYSTDTQYF TGCGCCAGCAGCCACCAATACAGCACAGATACGCAGTATTTT
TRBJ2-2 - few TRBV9 CASSHGSDTGELFF TGTGCCAGCAGCCACGGATCGGACACCGGGGAGCTGTTTTTT
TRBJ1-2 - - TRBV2 CASRGFDRLYGYTF TGTGCCAGCAGGGGGTTCGACAGGCTCTATGGCTACACCTTC
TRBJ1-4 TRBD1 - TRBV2 CASSSTDRGPNEKLFF TGTGCCAGCAGTTCCACGGACAGGGGACCGAATGAAAAACTGTTTTTT
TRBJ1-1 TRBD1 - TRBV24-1 CATRDRRNTEAFF TGTGCCACCAGGGACAGGAGGAACACTGAAGCTTTCTTT
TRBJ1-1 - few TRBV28 CASRRRSGGKGNTEAFF TGTGCCAGCAGGCGGAGGTCGGGGGGTAAGGGGAACACTGAAGCTTTCTTT
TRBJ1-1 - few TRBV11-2 CASSLFPGNTEAFF TGTGCCAGCAGCTTATTCCCGGGGAACACTGAAGCTTTCTTT
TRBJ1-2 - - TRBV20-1 CSARVPYGYTF TGCAGTGCTAGAGTGCCCTATGGCTACACCTTC
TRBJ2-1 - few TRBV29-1 CSVPGLNYNEQFF TGCAGCGTACCAGGACTAAACTACAATGAGCAGTTCTTC
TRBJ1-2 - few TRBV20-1 CSGTNYGYTF TGCAGTGGGACTAACTATGGCTACACCTTC
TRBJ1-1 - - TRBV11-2 CASSRRGFNTEAFF TGTGCCAGCAGCCGGCGAGGGTTTAACACTGAAGCTTTCTTT
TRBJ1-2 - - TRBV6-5 CASSPARSNYGYTF TGTGCCAGCAGTCCCGCCAGGAGTAACTATGGCTACACCTTC
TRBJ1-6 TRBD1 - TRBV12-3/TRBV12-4 CASRKRTGDSPLHF TGTGCCAGCAGAAAGCGGACAGGAGATTCACCCCTCCACTTT
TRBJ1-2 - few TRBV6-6 CASSYVPGQNYGYTF TGTGCCAGCAGTTACGTCCCCGGGCAGAACTATGGCTACACCTTC
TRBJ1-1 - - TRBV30 CAWSLVTTGTEAFF TGTGCCTGGAGTTTGGTAACAACGGGGACTGAAGCTTTCTTT